This T cell receptor beta chain was captured by sequencing in a study of T cells in Graves' hyperthyroidism and ophthalmopathy. This clonotype showed up just a few times. Antigen unknown. Regions amplified from RNA transcripts were the TCR beta CDR3 regions. Carried out on the TCR CDR3, a first-round RT-PCR used the HTBI primer set. Via MiXCR, TCRdb re-called the multiplex PCR reads, giving one row per CDR3 protein. The profile shows more than 500,000 distinct CDR3 sequences, about 16% of them singletons. This sample holds PBMCs from roughly 10 ml fresh peripheral blood. Study observations and caveats: From stable hyperthyroidism, ophthalmopathy was set apart by a 13 V-J model.

The sequence derives from a woman aged 25-40 years with Graves' ophthalmopathy. The sequenced material came from blood.

CDR3 sequence: CATSPSRVTDSTNTGELFF. Written as DNA, the CDR3 is TGTGCCACCAGTCCCTCACGGGTTACCGACAGCACGAACACCGGGGAGCTGTTTTTT. The J gene is TRBJ2-2, the V gene TRBV24-1; possibly TRBD1 for D (5 bases). From germline, CDR1 is KGHDR and CDR2 SFDVKD. This CDR3 is built from 19 residues. V was trimmed by 6 bases and J by 0 bases, leaving 22 bases between them.